This TCR beta chain was captured by sequencing in a study of T cells in Graves' hyperthyroidism and ophthalmopathy. Whole-study results and caveats: Ophthalmopathy was model-predicted a median approximately six months pre-onset. Blood shared most expanded thyroid clonotypes above 0.001.

This clonotype occurred many times. The antigen is undetermined. Diagnosis of hyperthyroidism was new in patients aged 18 to 65, and its duration was under 2 months. Criteria for exclusion of patients were uncontrolled infection, other autoimmune disease, pregnancy or lactation. Amplification targeted TCR beta CDR3 regions from RNA transcripts. Researchers ran a first-round RT-PCR on the TCR CDR3 using the HTBI primer set. MiXCR, run by TCRdb on the multiplex PCR reads, gives a single entry per CDR3 protein. The sample carries some 92,000 distinct CDR3 sequences, about 37% recorded once. The V end lost 1 base, the J end lost 1 base, and 3 bases lay between the germline ends. Germline V gene data show CDR1 as DFQATT and CDR2 as SNEGSKA (reference sequence). The CDR3 has 12 residues.

This chain uses TRBV20-1 with TRBJ2-3; no clear D gene. Sequenced input: peripheral blood or thyroid tissue (not recorded which). This receptor was identified in a woman aged 25 to 39 with Graves' hyperthyroidism. The CDR3 nucleotides read TGCAGTGCTAGAGTGGGCACAGATACGCAGTATTTT. It translates to CSARVGTDTQYF.